Many counts were recorded for the clone carrying this TCR beta chain. The antigen is undetermined. TCRdb redid the calling of the 5' RACE reads with MiXCR, one entry per CDR3 protein. The repertoire consists of approximately 97,000 distinct CDR3 sequences, with around 13% occurring once and the leading ten covering less than 8%. The sample originates from a study of early T cells in non-severe SARS-CoV-2 infection. Study overall: The authors sequenced bulk RNA from unsorted whole blood, leaving chains unpaired. Whole-study results and caveats: Clonotype matching in VDJdb favored anti-spike CD8 responses and did not capture private and CD4 specificities.

Germline V gene data show CDR1 as MNHEY and CDR2 as SVGAGI. This CDR3 contains 14 residues. Trimming stripped 2 bases from V and 7 bases from J, with 12 bases between. The chain has TRBV6-5 and TRBJ2-1; TRBD2 might be the D (7 bases). The receptor comes from an adult who was a healthcare worker with PCR-confirmed SARS-CoV-2 infection or an uninfected control (not recorded which). Input material: whole blood. CDR3 region: CASSYKGGGNEQFF. The CDR3 nucleotides read TGTGCCAGCAGTTACAAGGGAGGGGGGAATGAGCAGTTCTTC.